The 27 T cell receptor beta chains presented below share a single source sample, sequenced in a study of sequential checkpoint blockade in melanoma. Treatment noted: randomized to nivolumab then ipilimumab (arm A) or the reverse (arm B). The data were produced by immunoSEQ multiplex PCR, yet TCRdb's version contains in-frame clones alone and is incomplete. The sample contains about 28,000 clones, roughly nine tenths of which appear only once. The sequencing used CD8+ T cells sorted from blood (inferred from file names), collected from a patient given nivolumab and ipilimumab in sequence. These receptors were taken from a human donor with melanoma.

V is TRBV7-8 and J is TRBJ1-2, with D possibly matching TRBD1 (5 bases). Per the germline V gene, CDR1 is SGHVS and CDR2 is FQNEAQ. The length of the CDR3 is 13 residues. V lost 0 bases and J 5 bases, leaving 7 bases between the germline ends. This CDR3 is CASSLATGYGYTF. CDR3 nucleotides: TGTGCCAGCAGCTTAGCTACAGGTTATGGCTACACCTTC.

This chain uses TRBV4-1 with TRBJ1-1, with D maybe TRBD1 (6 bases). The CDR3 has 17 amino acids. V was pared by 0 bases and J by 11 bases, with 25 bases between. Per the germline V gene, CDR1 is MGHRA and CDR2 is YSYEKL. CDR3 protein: CASSQEGPGRGFMEAFF. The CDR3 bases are TGCGCCAGCAGCCAAGAAGGTCCCGGCAGGGGCTTTATGGAGGCTTTCTTT.

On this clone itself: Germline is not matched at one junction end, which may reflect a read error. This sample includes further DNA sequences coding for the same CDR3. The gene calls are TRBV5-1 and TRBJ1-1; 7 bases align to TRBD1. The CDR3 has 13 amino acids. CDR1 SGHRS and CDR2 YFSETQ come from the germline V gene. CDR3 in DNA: TGCGCCAGCAGCGTAGGGACAGCGCCTGAAGCCTTCTTT. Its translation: CASSVGTAPEAFF.

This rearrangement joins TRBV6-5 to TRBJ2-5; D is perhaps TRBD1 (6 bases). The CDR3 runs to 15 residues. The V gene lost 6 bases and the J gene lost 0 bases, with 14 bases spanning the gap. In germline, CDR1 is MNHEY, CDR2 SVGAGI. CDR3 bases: TGTGCCAGCAGGCAGGGGTGGACCAACCAAGAGACCCAGTACTTC. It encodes CASRQGWTNQETQYF.

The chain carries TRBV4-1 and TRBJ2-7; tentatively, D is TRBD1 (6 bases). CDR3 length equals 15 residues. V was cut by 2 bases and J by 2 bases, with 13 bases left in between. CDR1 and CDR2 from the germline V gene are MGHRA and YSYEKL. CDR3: CASSQQDRKAYEQYF. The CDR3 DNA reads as TGCGCCAGCAGCCAACAGGACAGAAAAGCCTACGAGCAGTACTTC.

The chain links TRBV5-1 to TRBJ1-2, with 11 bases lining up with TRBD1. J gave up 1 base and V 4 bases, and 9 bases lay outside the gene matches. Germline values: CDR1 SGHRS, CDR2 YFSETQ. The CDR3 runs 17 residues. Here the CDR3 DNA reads TGCGCCAGCAGCCCTGGACAGGGGGCTTCCCTTAACTATGGCTACACCTTC. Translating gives CASSPGQGASLNYGYTF.

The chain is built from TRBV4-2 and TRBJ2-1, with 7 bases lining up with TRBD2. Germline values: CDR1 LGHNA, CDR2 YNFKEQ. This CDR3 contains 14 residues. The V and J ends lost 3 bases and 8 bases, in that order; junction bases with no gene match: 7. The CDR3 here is CASSQGTTPDEQFF. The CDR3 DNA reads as TGTGCCAGCAGCCAGGGGACTACCCCCGATGAGCAGTTCTTC.

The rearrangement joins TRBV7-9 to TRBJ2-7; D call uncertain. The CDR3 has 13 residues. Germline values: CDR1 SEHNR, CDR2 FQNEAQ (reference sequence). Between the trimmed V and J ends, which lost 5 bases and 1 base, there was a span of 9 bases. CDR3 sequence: CASSRGPSYEQYV. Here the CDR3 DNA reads TGTGCCAGCAGCCGCGGCCCGTCCTACGAGCAGTACGTC.

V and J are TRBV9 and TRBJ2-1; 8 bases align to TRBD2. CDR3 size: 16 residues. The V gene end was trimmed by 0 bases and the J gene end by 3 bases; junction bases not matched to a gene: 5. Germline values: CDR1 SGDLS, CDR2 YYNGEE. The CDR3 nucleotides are TGTGCCAGCAGCGTAGAAGGCGGGAGGCTCTACAATGAGCAGTTCTTC. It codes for CASSVEGGRLYNEQFF.

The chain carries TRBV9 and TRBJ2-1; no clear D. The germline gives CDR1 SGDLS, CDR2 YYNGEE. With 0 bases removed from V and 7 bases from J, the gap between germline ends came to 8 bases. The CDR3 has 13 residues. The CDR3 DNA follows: TGTGCCAGCAGCGTAGTGAGCGAGAATGAGCAGTTCTTC. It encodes CASSVVSENEQFF.

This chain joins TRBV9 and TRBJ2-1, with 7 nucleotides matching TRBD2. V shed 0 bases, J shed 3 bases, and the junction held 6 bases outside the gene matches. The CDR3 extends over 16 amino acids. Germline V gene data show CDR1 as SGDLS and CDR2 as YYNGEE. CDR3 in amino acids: CASSVVGGTNYNEQFF. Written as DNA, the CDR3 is TGTGCCAGCAGCGTAGTAGGTGGGACTAACTACAATGAGCAGTTCTTC.

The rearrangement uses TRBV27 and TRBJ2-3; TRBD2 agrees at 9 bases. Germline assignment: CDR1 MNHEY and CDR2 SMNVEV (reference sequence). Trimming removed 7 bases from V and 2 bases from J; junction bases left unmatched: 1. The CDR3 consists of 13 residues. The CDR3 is CASKRGDTDTQYF. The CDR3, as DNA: TGTGCCAGCAAGCGGGGGGACACAGATACGCAGTATTTT.

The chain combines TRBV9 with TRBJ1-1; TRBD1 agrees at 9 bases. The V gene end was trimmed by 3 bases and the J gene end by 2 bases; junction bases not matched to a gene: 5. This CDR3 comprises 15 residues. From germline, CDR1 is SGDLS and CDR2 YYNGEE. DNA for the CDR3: TGTGCCAGCAGCGGTCGGACAGGGGATAACACTGAAGCTTTCTTT. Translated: CASSGRTGDNTEAFF.

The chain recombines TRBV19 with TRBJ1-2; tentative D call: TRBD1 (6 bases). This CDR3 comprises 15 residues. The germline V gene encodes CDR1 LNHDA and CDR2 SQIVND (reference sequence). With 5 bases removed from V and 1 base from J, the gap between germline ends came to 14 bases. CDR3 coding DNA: TGTGCCAGTAGTCCCATGACAGGACATAACTATGGCTACACCTTC. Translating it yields CASSPMTGHNYGYTF.

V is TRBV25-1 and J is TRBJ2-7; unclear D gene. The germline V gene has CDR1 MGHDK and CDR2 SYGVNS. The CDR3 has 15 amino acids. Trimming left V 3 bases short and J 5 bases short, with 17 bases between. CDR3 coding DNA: TGTGCCAGCAGTGATTCTGCTCTACGAGAGGACGAGCAGTACTTC. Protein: CASSDSALREDEQYF.

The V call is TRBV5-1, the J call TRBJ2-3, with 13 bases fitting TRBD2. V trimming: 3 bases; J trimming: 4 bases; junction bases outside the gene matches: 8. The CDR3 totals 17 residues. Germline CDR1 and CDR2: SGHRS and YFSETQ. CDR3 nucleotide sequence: TGCGCCAGCAGCTCTCTGACTAGCGGGGGGTCTCCAGATACGCAGTATTTT. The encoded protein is CASSSLTSGGSPDTQYF.

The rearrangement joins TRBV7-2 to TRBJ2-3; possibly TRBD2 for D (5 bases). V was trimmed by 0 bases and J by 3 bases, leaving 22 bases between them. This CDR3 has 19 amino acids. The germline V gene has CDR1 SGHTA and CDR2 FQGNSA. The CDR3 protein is CASSLAWNPGNKRTDTQYF. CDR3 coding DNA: TGTGCCAGCAGCTTAGCGTGGAACCCGGGCAACAAGCGGACAGATACGCAGTATTTT.

For the CDR3, the DNA is TGTGCCAGCAGCCCCCCGGGACTAGCGGAGAACACCGGGGAGCTGTTTTTT. It yields the protein CASSPPGLAENTGELFF. This rearrangement joins TRBV7-9 to TRBJ2-2; 11 bases match TRBD2. The germline CDR1 and CDR2 sequences are SEHNR and FQNEAQ (reference sequence). CDR3 size: 17 residues. V lost 5 bases to trimming and J lost 1 base; unmatched junction nucleotides: 6.

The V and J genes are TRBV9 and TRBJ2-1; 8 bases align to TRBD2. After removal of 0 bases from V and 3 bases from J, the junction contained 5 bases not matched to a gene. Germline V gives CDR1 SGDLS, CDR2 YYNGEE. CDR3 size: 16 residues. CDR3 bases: TGTGCCAGCAGCGTAGTAACCAGCGGGAGCTACAATGAGCAGTTCTTC. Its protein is CASSVVTSGSYNEQFF.

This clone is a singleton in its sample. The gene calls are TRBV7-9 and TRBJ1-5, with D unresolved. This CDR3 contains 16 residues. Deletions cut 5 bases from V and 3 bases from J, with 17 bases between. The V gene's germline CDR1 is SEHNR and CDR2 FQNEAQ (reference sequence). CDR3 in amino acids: CASSGGSKTFNQPQHF. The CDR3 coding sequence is TGTGCCAGCAGCGGCGGGAGTAAAACCTTCAATCAGCCCCAGCATTTT.

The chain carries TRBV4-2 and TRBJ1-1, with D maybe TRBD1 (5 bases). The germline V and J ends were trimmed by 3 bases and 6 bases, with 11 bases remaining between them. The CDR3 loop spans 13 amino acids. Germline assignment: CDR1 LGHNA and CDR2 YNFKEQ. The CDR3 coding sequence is TGTGCCAGCAGCCATTCACGGGGGTCTGAAGCTTTCTTT. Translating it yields CASSHSRGSEAFF.

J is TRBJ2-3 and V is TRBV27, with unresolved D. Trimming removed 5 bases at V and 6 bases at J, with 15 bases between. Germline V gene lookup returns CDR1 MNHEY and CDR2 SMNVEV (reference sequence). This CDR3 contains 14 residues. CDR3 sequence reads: CASSPSSIPDTQYF. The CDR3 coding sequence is TGTGCCAGCAGTCCCTCTAGTATCCCCGATACGCAGTATTTT.

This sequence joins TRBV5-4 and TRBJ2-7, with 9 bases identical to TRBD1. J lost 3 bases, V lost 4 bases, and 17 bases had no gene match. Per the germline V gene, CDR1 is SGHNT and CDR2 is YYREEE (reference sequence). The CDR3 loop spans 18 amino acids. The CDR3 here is CASSQGTGWHSVNYEQYF. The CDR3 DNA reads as TGTGCCAGCAGCCAGGGGACAGGGTGGCATAGCGTGAACTACGAGCAGTACTTC.

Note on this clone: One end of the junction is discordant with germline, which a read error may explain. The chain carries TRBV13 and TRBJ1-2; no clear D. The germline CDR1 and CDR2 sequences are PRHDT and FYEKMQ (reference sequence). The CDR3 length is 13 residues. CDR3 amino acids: CASSLRMDSGILF. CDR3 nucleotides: TGTGCCAGCAGCTTAAGAATGGATAGCGGAATACTCTTC.

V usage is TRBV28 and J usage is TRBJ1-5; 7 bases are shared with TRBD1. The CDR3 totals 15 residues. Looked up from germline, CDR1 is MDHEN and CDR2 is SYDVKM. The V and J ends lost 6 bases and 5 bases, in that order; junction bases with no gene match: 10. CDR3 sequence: CASSHTGAGYQPQHF. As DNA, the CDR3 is TGTGCCAGCAGCCATACAGGGGCGGGCTATCAGCCCCAGCATTTT.

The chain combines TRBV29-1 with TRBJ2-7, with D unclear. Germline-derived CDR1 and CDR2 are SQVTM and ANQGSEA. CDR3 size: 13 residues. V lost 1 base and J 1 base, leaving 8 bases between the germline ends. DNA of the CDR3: TGCAGCGTTGAAGGGAGCAGTTCCTACGAGCAGTACGTC. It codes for CSVEGSSSYEQYV.

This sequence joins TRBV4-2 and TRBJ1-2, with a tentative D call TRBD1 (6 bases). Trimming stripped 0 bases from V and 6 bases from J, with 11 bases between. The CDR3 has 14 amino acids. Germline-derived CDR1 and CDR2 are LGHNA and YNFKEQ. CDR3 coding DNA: TGTGCCAGCAGCCAAGATACAGGGCCGGATGGCTACACCTTC. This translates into CASSQDTGPDGYTF.